This T cell receptor beta chain was identified in a study of T-cell memory formation after mild COVID-19. Background on the study: Across donors, TCR clusters were largely donor specific.

Using constant-segment primers, 5'RACE produced TCR alpha and TCR beta cDNA libraries carrying sample barcodes and UMIs. TCRdb re-derived calls from the 5' RACE reads in MiXCR, one entry per CDR3 protein. Here the sample spans more than 120,000 distinct CDR3 sequences, under 25% being singletons. The CDR3 consists of 15 residues. From germline, CDR1 is SGHDT and CDR2 YYEEEE. The V gene end was trimmed by 0 bases and the J gene end by 5 bases; junction bases not matched to a gene: 6. With regard to this clonotype: Its antigen is not identified.

Study-level findings and limits: Those CD4+ clones that contracted were mainly in CM and EM (CD8+ ones in EMRA). From day 15 to 85, contracting clones were balanced between CD4 and CD8, whereas later expanders leaned toward CD4+.

The sample was PBMCs or a T cell subset sorted from them (not recorded which). The receptor comes from an adult woman who had mild COVID-19 (a few samples of this study predate the infection). Cell type and time point are not known. The V call is TRBV5-6, the J call TRBJ2-7, with 9 nucleotides matching TRBD1. The CDR3 sequence is CASSLDPGQGDEQYF. The CDR3 nucleotides read TGTGCCAGCAGCTTGGACCCGGGACAGGGTGACGAGCAGTACTTC.